This section outlines one T cell receptor beta chain sequence together with its context. As yet, its antigen is unknown. The record originates from a study of T cells in Graves' hyperthyroidism and ophthalmopathy. General study findings and limits: Ophthalmopathy onset followed model prediction by a median approximately seven months.

TCR beta CDR3 region amplification was performed from RNA transcripts. RT-PCR in the first round (using the HTBI primer set) targeted the TCR CDR3. A single record per CDR3 protein comes from TCRdb applying MiXCR to the multiplex PCR reads. The sample lists 550,000 to 700,000 distinct CDR3 sequences, more than 45% occurring once. This CDR3 contains 15 residues. Trimming took 5 bases from V and 7 from J; bases not matched to a gene: 7. Germline loops: CDR1 DFQATT, CDR2 SNEGSKA (reference sequence). Material for sequencing was peripheral blood or thyroid tissue (not recorded which). This clonotype was obtained from an adult woman with Graves' disease, either hyperthyroidism or ophthalmopathy (not recorded which). The rearrangement uses TRBV20-1 and TRBJ1-6; TRBD1 aligns across 11 bases. In DNA, the CDR3 is TGCAGTGCTCAGGACAGGGGGCTCGGGAATTCACCCCTCCACTTT. Translation: CSAQDRGLGNSPLHF.